This T cell receptor beta chain was recovered during a study of T cells after yellow fever vaccination. To note about this clonotype: The antigen remains undetermined.

Study-wide points: Reappearance after the booster was observed for most primary-vaccination clones (roughly 97% CD4, over 75% CD8). A small proportion of clonotypes was detected in both the CD4 and CD8 compartments. FACS-sorted repertoires could harbor abundant contaminating bulk-population clonotypes.

Via MiXCR, TCRdb re-called the 5' RACE reads, giving one row per CDR3 protein. The repertoire holds about 500,000 distinct CDR3 sequences, with about a sixth as singletons. The sequence derives from a man between 18 and 35 years old who received the YFV17D yellow fever vaccine. The sequences come from PBMCs, collected about 5 days after the first yellow fever vaccination.

The CDR3 here is CATPAGDANTGELFF. The CDR3 bases are TGTGCCACCCCGGCGGGGGACGCGAACACCGGGGAGCTGTTTTTT. The chain carries TRBV6-2 or TRBV6-3 and TRBJ2-2, with 7 bases lining up with TRBD2. There are 15 residues in the CDR3. Germline trimming cut 10 bases from V and 0 bases from J; bases unmatched to any gene: 8. CDR1 is MNHEY, CDR2 SVGEGT, per germline.